The clone carrying this T cell receptor beta chain was seen repeatedly, ten times or more. What it recognizes is unknown. With 3 bases clipped from V and 4 bases from J, the junction kept 3 bases outside the gene matches. This CDR3 is built from 14 residues. The germline gives CDR1 SGDLS, CDR2 YYNGEE. Here immunoSEQ multiplex PCR was the method, and the copy in TCRdb shows in-frame clones only, minus some. The table has 75,000 to 100,000 clones, approximately 87% seen once. This specimen belongs to a study of OX40 agonist ivuxolimab in advanced cancers. Broader study findings: CD4+ and CD8+ blood T cells expanded clonally by week 6 at 0.1 to 3.0 mg/kg. Certain nonresponders additionally had low normalized T-cell clonal expansion. Among patients with partial responses at 0.1-3.0 mg/kg, clonal expansion was among the lowest. The study found that CD8+ T cells averaged more expanded clones than CD4+.

V gene TRBV9 combines with J gene TRBJ1-5; 8 nucleotides match TRBD1. This receptor was identified in an adult with an advanced solid tumor such as melanoma, head and neck, liver or kidney cancer. This specimen consisted of CD4+ or CD8+ T cells sorted from blood, obtained in a trial of the OX40 agonist ivuxolimab. CDR3 loop: CASSAGQGNQPQHF. The CDR3 DNA sequence: TGTGCCAGCAGCGCTGGACAGGGAAATCAGCCCCAGCATTTT.